This T cell receptor beta chain was retrieved from a study of blood T cells in healthy people across ages. Study in general: Template switching caught about one barcoded beta molecule for each two T cells.

Sample-barcoded 5' priming and a J-beta primer mix drove a second PCR of about 7 to 12 cycles. TCRdb processed the 5' RACE reads anew with MiXCR; each CDR3 protein has one entry. The sample holds 1,300,000 or so distinct CDR3 sequences, 59% seen once. V was shortened by 6 bases and J by 2 bases, with 23 bases between the two germline ends. The CDR3 extends over 16 amino acids. Germline-derived CDR1 and CDR2 are DFQATT and SNEGSKA (reference sequence). The study drew donors from healthy Caucasian individuals in Russia aged roughly 6 to 90. This clonotype was found once. Antigen: not known. Study conclusions and caveats: In these data, TCR beta diversity tracked strongly with naive T cell percentage.

The sample comprised blood. This receptor was obtained from a man between 18 and 35 years old in good health. The chain links TRBV20-1 to TRBJ2-7; D is possibly TRBD2 (7 bases). This CDR3 reads CSAEGGSGTRPYEQYF. The DNA for the CDR3 is TGCAGTGCGGAGGGAGGGTCCGGGACAAGACCCTACGAGCAGTACTTC.